This T cell receptor beta chain stems from a study of T cell responses to AZD1222 COVID-19 vaccine. Turning to the study itself: Pooled samples include second doses given at about 4 or 12 weeks.

TCRdb keeps only in-frame clones here, not all; method: immunoSEQ multiplex PCR. The sample carries about 140,000 clones, 80% to 95% recorded once. CDR3 size: 15 residues. V lost 0 bases to trimming and J lost 2 bases; unmatched junction nucleotides: 4. Per the germline V gene, CDR1 is MDHEN and CDR2 is SYDVKM. In the case of this clone: The antigen is unknown.

Findings and caveats of the study: Repertoire sampling was restricted to post-peak T cell response timepoints. White British people made up most donors, females outnumbered males, and clonal diversity was possibly underestimated.

The source is an adult in good health. J is TRBJ2-7 and V is TRBV28; 7 nucleotides agree with TRBD1. This sample comprised peripheral blood, obtained on day 0 of AZD1222 vaccination. This chain's CDR3 is CASSLWDRIPYEQYF. The DNA of the CDR3 is TGTGCCAGCAGTTTATGGGACAGGATACCCTACGAGCAGTACTTC. Full variable domain (remainder filled in from reference TRBV28 and TRBJ2-7): DVKVTQSSRYLVKRTGEKVFLECVQDMDHENMFWYRQDPGLGLRLIYFSYDVKMKEKGDIPEGYSVSREKKERFSLILESASTNQTSMYLCASSLWDRIPYEQYFGPGTRLTVT.